This TCR beta chain is drawn from a study of siplizumab effects on memory and regulatory T cells. Regarding the study as a whole: Sequences below about 10^-5 frequency were poorly captured, and few alloreactive clones mapped to unstimulated subsets. Versus approximately 27% in controls, the mappable alloreactive CD4+ clones averaged about 63% Treg-derived with siplizumab.

With respect to this clone: Its target is not known.

The CDR3 totals 16 residues. Germline assignment: CDR1 LNHDA and CDR2 SQIVND (reference sequence). J was trimmed by 3 bases and V by 6 bases; bases with no gene match: 10. Profiled with immunoSEQ multiplex PCR; TCRdb holds only in-frame clones, not every one. This table has under 150,000 clones, roughly 94% appearing once. The sequenced sample was non-Treg CD4+ T cells sorted from blood. The sequence came from a human donor in good health. This chain links TRBV19 with TRBJ2-3; 9 positions agree with TRBD1. In DNA, the CDR3 is TGTGCCAGTAGCCTCCACGGGGACAGGGAGACAGATACGCAGTATTTT. As protein: CASSLHGDRETDTQYF.